The clone carrying this TCR beta chain came up many times. Its antigen remains unidentified. Ophthalmopathy in the donors was of moderate-to-severe activity, with CAS ≥3, NOSPECS ≥4 and duration under 3 months. Patients were left out if they had other autoimmune diseases, uncontrolled infections, pregnancy or lactation. The sample is drawn from a study of Graves' ophthalmopathy and Graves' hyperthyroidism. Findings and caveats of the study: The blood repertoire also included most expanded thyroid clonotypes above 0.001 frequency. With over 85% sensitivity and around 80% specificity, a 13-signature model separated ophthalmopathy from stable hyperthyroidism.

Transcripts of RNA were the source for amplifying TCR beta CDR3 regions. First-round RT-PCR employed HTBI primers, with a second-round multiplex PCR after it. In TCRdb, the multiplex PCR reads were re-called with MiXCR into one record per CDR3 protein. The sample records fewer than 400,000 distinct CDR3 sequences, 15% to 20% being singletons. What was sequenced was peripheral blood. The sequence was collected from a woman younger than 30 with Graves' ophthalmopathy.

The DNA of the CDR3 is TGTGCCAGCACTCTGGTGAGCAATCAGCCCCAGCATTTT. Translated, it gives CASTLVSNQPQHF. The V gene is TRBV6-2 or TRBV6-3, the J gene TRBJ1-5, with D unclear. Germline CDR1 and CDR2: MNHEY and SVGEGT. The CDR3 has 13 amino acids. The ends were cut back, 7 bases at V and 1 base at J, with 8 bases in the middle.